The clone carrying this T cell receptor beta chain has just a few counts. The target antigen is unknown. At one of its ends the junction is not consistent with the germline gene, which may arise from a read error. It was on clinical symptoms, serum thyroxine, TRAb, thyroid ultrasound and orbital computed tomography that diagnosis relied. The entry originates in a study of Graves' ophthalmopathy and Graves' hyperthyroidism. The study's findings and limits: Blood was where most expanded thyroid clonotypes above 0.001 frequency also turned up.

The TCR beta CDR3 regions underwent amplification from RNA transcripts. The workflow started with a first-round RT-PCR run with HTBI primers and then moved on to a second-round multiplex PCR. TCRdb re-analysed the multiplex PCR reads in MiXCR, keeping a single row per CDR3 protein. The profile shows about 660,000 distinct CDR3 sequences, more than 40% of them singletons. This CDR3 region has 11 residues. Germline V gene data show CDR1 as GTSNPN and CDR2 as SVGIG (reference sequence). Sequenced material: peripheral blood. The TCR sequence derives from an adult man with Graves' ophthalmopathy. The chain links TRBV30 to TRBJ1-2; D gene uncertain. In DNA form, the CDR3 reads TGTGCCTGGAGTTCTGGGGTACGGTCGTCCTTC. Translation: CAWSSGVRSSF.